Sequencing of this TCR beta chain was carried out in a study of blood T cells in healthy people across ages. This clonotype appeared a few times. The antigen remains undetermined. Overall study findings and caveats: Diversity of TCR beta per million T cells declined in a roughly linear way with age.

Alongside a J-beta primer mix, a sample-barcoded 5' primer served in a second PCR lasting roughly 7 to 11 cycles. TCRdb used MiXCR to reprocess the 5' RACE reads, holding one entry per CDR3 protein. The sample has about 800,000 distinct CDR3 sequences, 25% seen once. These same records also appear under a second study, on T cells of mothers and their children.

The sample taken for sequencing was blood. The receptor's source is a boy aged 5-17 years in good health.

The DNA for the CDR3 is TGTGCCAGCATGGGACAGAGCTCCTACGAGCAGTACTTC. Translation: CASMGQSSYEQYF. This chain joins TRBV6-6 and TRBJ2-7; 7 bases line up with TRBD1. The CDR3 runs 13 residues. Per the germline V gene, CDR1 is MNHNY and CDR2 is SVGAGI (reference sequence). Trimming removed 7 bases from V and 0 bases from J; junction bases left unmatched: 3.